The rows below give T cell receptor beta chains drawn from one sample of a study of metastatic and nonmetastatic thyroid tumors. TCRdb re-processed the PCR reads through MiXCR. Of about 48,000 clones in the sample, 22% were seen once. The material sequenced was blood. The receptors originated from a male donor with papillary thyroid cancer or a benign thyroid nodule (not recorded which). Some clones in this sample may be carry-over from other donors' samples. CDR3s include the opening cysteine and the closing phenylalanine or tryptophan. D genes are given only for firm matches. Clone size is stated in some rows and not others, as once, few, many or a class when expanded.

V gene: TRBV27
D gene: TRBD2
clone size: many
J gene: TRBJ2-1
CDR3 DNA: TGTGCCAGCAAATCAGGACTAGCCCCCTACAATGAGCAGTTCTTC
CDR3 protein: CASKSGLAPYNEQFF

V gene: TRBV12-3/TRBV12-4
D gene: -
clone size: many
J gene: TRBJ1-2
CDR3 DNA: TGTGCCAGCAGTATTGATCTGGGAGATGGCTACACCTTC
CDR3 protein: CASSIDLGDGYTF

V gene: TRBV20-1
D gene: -
clone size: many
J gene: TRBJ2-3
CDR3 DNA: TGCAGTGCTGACAGAGGGGGTGGCACAGATACGCAGTATTTT
CDR3 protein: CSADRGGGTDTQYF

V gene: TRBV12-3/TRBV12-4
D gene: TRBD1
clone size: many
J gene: TRBJ1-1
CDR3 DNA: TGTGCCAGCAGTTTAGGTCCGAGACAGGGGAACACTGAAGCTTTCTTT
CDR3 protein: CASSLGPRQGNTEAFF

V gene: TRBV19
D gene: -
clone size: many
J gene: TRBJ2-7
CDR3 DNA: TGTGCCAGTAGTACCGCTGGCCACGAGCAGTACTTC
CDR3 protein: CASSTAGHEQYF

V gene: TRBV6-1
D gene: TRBD1
clone size: -
J gene: TRBJ2-7
CDR3 DNA: TGTGCCAGCAGTGAAGACAGGGGAAAGGAGCAGTACTTC
CDR3 protein: CASSEDRGKEQYF

V gene: TRBV3-1
D gene: -
clone size: once
J gene: TRBJ1-2
CDR3 DNA: TGTGCCAGCAGCCAATGGGACCAGGGTATTCTTGGCTACACCTTC
CDR3 protein: CASSQWDQGILGYTF

V gene: TRBV5-1
D gene: TRBD2
clone size: once
J gene: TRBJ2-5
CDR3 DNA: TGCGCCAGTTATATCGGGACTAGCGTAGGGCCCCAAGAGACCCAGTACTTC
CDR3 protein: CASYIGTSVGPQETQYF

V gene: TRBV6-1
D gene: -
clone size: many
J gene: TRBJ1-5
CDR3 DNA: TGTGCCAGCAGTGAACTCAGGCTTCGGCTGGCGGAGCCCCAGCATTTT
CDR3 protein: CASSELRLRLAEPQHF

V gene: TRBV12-3/TRBV12-4
D gene: -
clone size: many
J gene: TRBJ2-2
CDR3 DNA: TGTGCCAGCAGTTCTAACGGCGGGGAGCTGTTTTTT
CDR3 protein: CASSSNGGELFF

V gene: TRBV18
D gene: TRBD2
clone size: many
J gene: TRBJ2-5
CDR3 DNA: TGTGCCAGCTCGGCAAGCGGGGATGAGACCCAGTACTTC
CDR3 protein: CASSASGDETQYF

V gene: TRBV5-6
D gene: -
clone size: many
J gene: TRBJ1-4
CDR3 DNA: TGTGCCAGCAGCTTGGCGGGACGCCAGACTGAAAAACTGTTTTTT
CDR3 protein: CASSLAGRQTEKLFF

V gene: TRBV27
D gene: -
clone size: -
J gene: TRBJ2-5
CDR3 DNA: TGTGCCAGCAGCCGCCGGGCTGGGCGGGAGACCCAGTACTTC
CDR3 protein: CASSRRAGRETQYF

V gene: TRBV4-1
D gene: -
clone size: many
J gene: TRBJ1-2
CDR3 DNA: TGCGCCAGCAGCCAAGAATGGCGAAACGGCTATGGCTACACCTTC
CDR3 protein: CASSQEWRNGYGYTF

V gene: TRBV7-7
D gene: TRBD1
clone size: many
J gene: TRBJ2-1
CDR3 DNA: TGTGCTAGCAGCCCTATCCGGGACAGAGTTAGCAGTTCCTCCTACAATGAGCAGTTCTTC
CDR3 protein: CASSPIRDRVSSSSYNEQFF

V gene: TRBV5-4
D gene: -
clone size: many
J gene: TRBJ2-1
CDR3 DNA: TGTGCCAGCAGCCTGGGTGGGGGCACCATATACAATGAGCAGTTCTTC
CDR3 protein: CASSLGGGTIYNEQFF

V gene: TRBV3-1
D gene: -
clone size: many
J gene: TRBJ2-3
CDR3 DNA: TGTGCCAGCAGCCCGACTAGTACCAGCACAGATACGCAGTATTTT
CDR3 protein: CASSPTSTSTDTQYF

V gene: TRBV28
D gene: TRBD2
clone size: many
J gene: TRBJ2-5
CDR3 DNA: TGTGCCAGCAGTTTCCTAGCGGGAAGTGGGGAGACCCAGTACTTC
CDR3 protein: CASSFLAGSGETQYF

V gene: TRBV20-1
D gene: TRBD2
clone size: many
J gene: TRBJ2-7
CDR3 DNA: TGCAGTGCTAGAGATCTCCAAACCCCTAGCGGATCGGAGCAGTACTTC
CDR3 protein: CSARDLQTPSGSEQYF

V gene: TRBV9
D gene: TRBD2
clone size: many
J gene: TRBJ2-3
CDR3 DNA: TGTGCCAGCAGCCCGGTCGCAGCGGGGGGGGCAGATACGCAGTATTTT
CDR3 protein: CASSPVAAGGADTQYF

V gene: TRBV3-1
D gene: -
clone size: -
J gene: TRBJ2-2
CDR3 DNA: TGTGCCAGCAGCGCGTGGGACTCGAACACCGGGGAGCTGTTTTTT
CDR3 protein: CASSAWDSNTGELFF

V gene: TRBV5-4
D gene: -
clone size: many
J gene: TRBJ1-2
CDR3 DNA: TGTGCCAGCAGCCTTCGCTATGATGGCTACACCTTC
CDR3 protein: CASSLRYDGYTF

V gene: TRBV2
D gene: -
clone size: many
J gene: TRBJ2-1
CDR3 DNA: TGTGCCAGCAGTGAATGGGATGAGCAGTTCTTC
CDR3 protein: CASSEWDEQFF

V gene: TRBV27
D gene: -
clone size: few
J gene: TRBJ2-3
CDR3 DNA: TGTGCCAGCAGTCTCCGACTAACCTCAGATATGCAGTATTTT
CDR3 protein: CASSLRLTSDMQYF

V gene: TRBV18
D gene: -
clone size: many
J gene: TRBJ2-1
CDR3 DNA: TGTGCCAGCTCACCAATGGCGAAGGAAGGGGTTGGAATACGGTACAATGAGCAGTTCTTC
CDR3 protein: CASSPMAKEGVGIRYNEQFF

V gene: TRBV14
D gene: -
clone size: many
J gene: TRBJ2-7
CDR3 DNA: TGTGCCAGCAGCCAAGATTCCTGGAGGGAGCAGTACTTC
CDR3 protein: CASSQDSWREQYF

V gene: TRBV11-3
D gene: -
clone size: -
J gene: TRBJ2-2
CDR3 DNA: TGTGCCAGCAGACCGTGGGGCTCAACCGGGGAGCTGTTTTTT
CDR3 protein: CASRPWGSTGELFF

V gene: TRBV12-3/TRBV12-4
D gene: -
clone size: many
J gene: TRBJ1-2
CDR3 DNA: TGTGCCAGCAGTTTAGGGCAGGGCTATGGCTACACCTTC
CDR3 protein: CASSLGQGYGYTF

V gene: TRBV27
D gene: -
clone size: -
J gene: TRBJ2-7
CDR3 DNA: TGTGCCAGCAGTCAGACCTCATACGAGCAGTACTTT
CDR3 protein: CASSQTSYEQYF

V gene: TRBV6-5
D gene: -
clone size: many
J gene: TRBJ1-1
CDR3 DNA: TGTGCCAGCAGTTATAATAGCGTGAACACTGAAGCTTTCTTT
CDR3 protein: CASSYNSVNTEAFF

V gene: TRBV20-1
D gene: TRBD2
clone size: -
J gene: TRBJ2-2
CDR3 DNA: TGCAGTGCTAGAGATCGGCTAGCGGGAGGGTGGAACACCGGGGAGCTGTTTTTT
CDR3 protein: CSARDRLAGGWNTGELFF

V gene: TRBV7-8
D gene: TRBD2
clone size: many
J gene: TRBJ2-2
CDR3 DNA: TGTGCCAGCAGCCCAGTTGCTAGCGGGGGCGGGGAGCTGTTTTTT
CDR3 protein: CASSPVASGGGELFF

V gene: TRBV19
D gene: TRBD2
clone size: few
J gene: TRBJ2-1
CDR3 DNA: TGTGCCAGTAGTCAAAGCGGGAGGGCCGGCAATGAGCAGTTCTTC
CDR3 protein: CASSQSGRAGNEQFF

V gene: TRBV20-1
D gene: -
clone size: many
J gene: TRBJ1-5
CDR3 DNA: TGCAGTGCTAGAGGACAGGCTTTTTATAGCAATCAGCCCCAGCATTTT
CDR3 protein: CSARGQAFYSNQPQHF

V gene: TRBV6-1
D gene: -
clone size: few
J gene: TRBJ2-7
CDR3 DNA: TGTGCCATCATCCGAGCGGGCGAGCAGTACTTC
CDR3 protein: CAIIRAGEQYF

V gene: TRBV12-3/TRBV12-4
D gene: TRBD1
clone size: many
J gene: TRBJ1-5
CDR3 DNA: TGTGCCAGCAGTTTAGTAGGGGGACAGGGCAATCAGCCCCAGCATTTT
CDR3 protein: CASSLVGGQGNQPQHF

V gene: TRBV6-4
D gene: -
clone size: few
J gene: TRBJ2-7
CDR3 DNA: TGTGCCAGCAGTGAATGGTCAGGGTCCCCCTACGAGCAGTACTTC
CDR3 protein: CASSEWSGSPYEQYF

V gene: TRBV12-3/TRBV12-4
D gene: -
clone size: many
J gene: TRBJ2-2
CDR3 DNA: TGTGCCAGCACCCCAGGCAGGGCGAACACCGGGGAGCTGTTTTTT
CDR3 protein: CASTPGRANTGELFF

V gene: TRBV14
D gene: -
clone size: many
J gene: TRBJ2-5
CDR3 DNA: TGTGCCAGCAGCCCATCCAGAGGGGCAGAGACCCAGTACTTC
CDR3 protein: CASSPSRGAETQYF

V gene: TRBV20-1
D gene: -
clone size: once
J gene: TRBJ2-1
CDR3 DNA: TGCAGTGCTCTCGGGAGTTGGGACAATGAGCAGTTCTTC
CDR3 protein: CSALGSWDNEQFF

V gene: TRBV4-1
D gene: -
clone size: many
J gene: TRBJ1-6
CDR3 DNA: TGCGCCAGCAGCCAAGCCCTGGGCGGCTATAATTCACCCCTCCACTTT
CDR3 protein: CASSQALGGYNSPLHF

V gene: TRBV7-2
D gene: -
clone size: -
J gene: TRBJ2-3
CDR3 DNA: TGTGCCAGCAGCTTAGCCCCAGGGTTAGGGTCAGATACGCAGTATTTT
CDR3 protein: CASSLAPGLGSDTQYF

V gene: TRBV12-3/TRBV12-4
D gene: -
clone size: few
J gene: TRBJ1-3
CDR3 DNA: TGTGCCAGCAGATCCTCTGGAAACACCATATATTTT
CDR3 protein: CASRSSGNTIYF

V gene: TRBV20-1
D gene: TRBD1
clone size: many
J gene: TRBJ2-7
CDR3 DNA: TGCAGTGCCGAAGGACAGGGTTACTCCTACGAGCAGTACTTC
CDR3 protein: CSAEGQGYSYEQYF

V gene: TRBV2
D gene: -
clone size: many
J gene: TRBJ1-5
CDR3 DNA: TGTGCCAGCGTACGAGAGTTTCGTCAGCCCCAGCATTTT
CDR3 protein: CASVREFRQPQHF

V gene: TRBV14
D gene: -
clone size: many
J gene: TRBJ1-5
CDR3 DNA: TGTGCCAGCAGCCAAGGGGTTAGCAATCAGCCCCAGCATTTT
CDR3 protein: CASSQGVSNQPQHF

V gene: TRBV4-1
D gene: TRBD1
clone size: many
J gene: TRBJ2-6
CDR3 DNA: TGCGCCAGCAGCAAGACAGGGACTGGGGCCAACGTCCTGACTTTC
CDR3 protein: CASSKTGTGANVLTF

V gene: TRBV5-6
D gene: TRBD1
clone size: many
J gene: TRBJ2-7
CDR3 DNA: TGTGCCAGCAGCTTGGGTGGACAGGGGGGCCACGAGCAGTACTTC
CDR3 protein: CASSLGGQGGHEQYF